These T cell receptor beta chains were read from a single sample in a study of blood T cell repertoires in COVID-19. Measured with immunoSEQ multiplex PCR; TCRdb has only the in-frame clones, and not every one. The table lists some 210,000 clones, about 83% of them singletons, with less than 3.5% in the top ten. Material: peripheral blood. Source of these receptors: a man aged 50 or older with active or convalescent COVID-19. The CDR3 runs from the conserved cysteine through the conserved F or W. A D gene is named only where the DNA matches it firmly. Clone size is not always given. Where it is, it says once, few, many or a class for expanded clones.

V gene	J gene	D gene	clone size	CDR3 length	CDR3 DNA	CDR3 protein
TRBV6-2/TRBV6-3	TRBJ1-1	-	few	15	TGTGCCAGCAGTCGACAATCGAGAGTGAACACTGAAGCTTTCTTT	CASSRQSRVNTEAFF
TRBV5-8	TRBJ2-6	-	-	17	TGTGCCAGCAGCTTGTATCGGGATTTCTCTGGGGCCAACGTCCTGACTTTC	CASSLYRDFSGANVLTF
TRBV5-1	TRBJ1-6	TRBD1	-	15	TGCGCCAGCAGCCTGGGGACAGGTAGTAATTCACCCCTCCACTTT	CASSLGTGSNSPLHF
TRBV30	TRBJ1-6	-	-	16	TGTGCCTGGAGGAGGTATGGTAGCTCCTATAATTCACCCCTCCACTTT	CAWRRYGSSYNSPLHF
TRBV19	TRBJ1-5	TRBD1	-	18	TGTGCCAGTAGTATAAGGGGGACAGGGGCTATAAGCAATCAGCCCCAGCATTTT	CASSIRGTGAISNQPQHF
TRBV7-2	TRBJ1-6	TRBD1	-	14	TGTGCCAGCAGCTTAGAGGGGGCAAATTCACCCCTCCACTTT	CASSLEGANSPLHF
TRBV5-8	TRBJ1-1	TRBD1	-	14	TGTGCCAGCAGCGCATACAGGGGTTCTACTGAAGCTTTCTTT	CASSAYRGSTEAFF
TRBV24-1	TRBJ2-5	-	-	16	TGTGCCACCAGTCCCCCCCGGGGGTTACGACAAGAGACCCAGTACTTC	CATSPPRGLRQETQYF
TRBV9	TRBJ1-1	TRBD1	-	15	TGTGCCAGCAGCGTCGACGGACAGGGCAACACTGAAGCTTTCTTT	CASSVDGQGNTEAFF
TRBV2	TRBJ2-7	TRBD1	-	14	TGTGCCAGCACCAGGACAGGGAGCTCCTACGAGCAGTACTTC	CASTRTGSSYEQYF
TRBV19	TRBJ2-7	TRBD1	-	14	TGTGCCAGTAGCCCGGGACAGGTTCTCTACGAGCAGTACTTC	CASSPGQVLYEQYF
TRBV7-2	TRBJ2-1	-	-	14	TGTGCCAGCAGCTTATCTGCGGCAGACAATGAGCAGTTCTTC	CASSLSAADNEQFF
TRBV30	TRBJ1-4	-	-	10	TGTGCCTGGTCCCGGGAGAAACTGTTTTTT	CAWSREKLFF
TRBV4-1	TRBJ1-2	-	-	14	TGCGCCAGCAGCCAAACAGGGCGGGGGTATGGCTACACCTTC	CASSQTGRGYGYTF
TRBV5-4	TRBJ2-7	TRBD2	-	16	TGTGCCAGCAGCTTGGGTCCGGACCCCCCGGGGGGCGAGCAGTACTTC	CASSLGPDPPGGEQYF
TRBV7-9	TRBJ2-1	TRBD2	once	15	TGTGCCAGCAGCTTACTATCTTCTAGCGGGAGGGAGCAGTTCTTC	CASSLLSSSGREQFF
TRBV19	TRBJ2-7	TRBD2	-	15	TGTGCCAGTAGCTATCAGGCGGGAGTCAGCTACGAGCAGTACTTC	CASSYQAGVSYEQYF
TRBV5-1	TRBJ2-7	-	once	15	TGCGCCAGCAGCTTGGCCGGGGGATCGGGGTACGAGCAGTACTTC	CASSLAGGSGYEQYF
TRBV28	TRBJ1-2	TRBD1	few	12	TGTGCCAGCGGGGGGACAGTGGAAGGCTACACCTTC	CASGGTVEGYTF
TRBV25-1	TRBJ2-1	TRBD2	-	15	TGTGCCAGCAGTGAACCGGGACTAGCGCCTGATGAGCAGTTCTTC	CASSEPGLAPDEQFF
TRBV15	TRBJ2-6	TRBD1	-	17	TGTGCCACCAGCAGTAGGACAGGGTTCTCTGGGGCCAACGTCCTGACTTTC	CATSSRTGFSGANVLTF
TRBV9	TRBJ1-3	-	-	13	TGTGCCAGCAGCGAAACAATGGTAAACACCATATATTTT	CASSETMVNTIYF
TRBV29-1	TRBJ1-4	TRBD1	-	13	TGCAGCGCTCAGGGACAGGGGGCCGAAAAACTGTTTTTT	CSAQGQGAEKLFF
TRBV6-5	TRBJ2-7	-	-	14	TGTGCCAGCAGCCTCGACAGGATGAACTACGAGCAGTACTTC	CASSLDRMNYEQYF
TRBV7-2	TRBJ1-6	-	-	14	TGTGCCAGCAGCCCTAGACCGACAGAGTCACCCCTCCACTTT	CASSPRPTESPLHF
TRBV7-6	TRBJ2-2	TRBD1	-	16	TGTGCCAGCAGCTCCGCAAGGGGGCCGAACACCGGGGAGCTGTTTTTT	CASSSARGPNTGELFF
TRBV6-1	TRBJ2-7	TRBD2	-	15	TGTGCCAGCAGTGAAGAACTAGCGGGAGCCTACGAGCAGTACTTC	CASSEELAGAYEQYF
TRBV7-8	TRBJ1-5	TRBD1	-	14	TGTGCCAGCCGAAGGGACAGTAGCAATCAGCCCCAGCATTTT	CASRRDSSNQPQHF
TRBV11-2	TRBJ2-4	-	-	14	TGTGCCAGCAGCCTAGACGGGACTTTGAACATTCAGTACTTC	CASSLDGTLNIQYF
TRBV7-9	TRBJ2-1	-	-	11	TGTGCCAGCAGCCCTAGACGGAAGCAGTTCTTC	CASSPRRKQFF
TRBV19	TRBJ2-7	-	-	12	TGTGCCAGTAGTACCCAGGGTATCGAGCAGTACTTC	CASSTQGIEQYF
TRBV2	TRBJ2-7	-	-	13	TGTGCCAGTAGCCGGGACACCCCCTACGAGCAGTACTTC	CASSRDTPYEQYF
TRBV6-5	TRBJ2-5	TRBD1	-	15	TGTGCCAGCAGTCCCTGGACAGGCTTACAAGAGACCCAGTACTTC	CASSPWTGLQETQYF
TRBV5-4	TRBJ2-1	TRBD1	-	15	TGTGCCAGCAGCTTGGGACAGGGTACGTACAATGAGCAGTTCTTC	CASSLGQGTYNEQFF
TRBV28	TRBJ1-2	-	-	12	TGTGCCAGCCGACGGGAAGCCTCTGGCTACACCTTC	CASRREASGYTF
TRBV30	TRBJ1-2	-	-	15	TGTGCCTGGAGTGTAAGCGGCGGAGCTAACTATGGCTACACCTTC	CAWSVSGGANYGYTF
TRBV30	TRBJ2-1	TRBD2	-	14	TGTGCCTGGAGTGGGACTAGCGGGCCCAATGAGCAGTTCTTC	CAWSGTSGPNEQFF
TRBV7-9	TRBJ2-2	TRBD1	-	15	TGTGCCAGCAGCTTACTACAGGGGGCGTCCGGGGAGCTGTTTTTT	CASSLLQGASGELFF
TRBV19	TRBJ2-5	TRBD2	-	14	TGTGCCAGTAGTATTGGAATAGCGGGAGAGACCCAGTACTTC	CASSIGIAGETQYF
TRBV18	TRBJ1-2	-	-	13	TGTGCCAGCTCACCGGACAGTGGACGCGGCTACACCTTC	CASSPDSGRGYTF
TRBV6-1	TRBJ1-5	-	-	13	TGTGCCAGCAGTGATGCGTGGTCGCAGCCCCAGCATTTT	CASSDAWSQPQHF
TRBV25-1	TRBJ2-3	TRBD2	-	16	TGTGCCAGCAGTGAATATGGTAGCGGGAGGCAGGATACGCAGTATTTT	CASSEYGSGRQDTQYF
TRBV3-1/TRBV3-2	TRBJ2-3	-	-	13	TGTGCCAGCAGCCTAGGGGGGGCAGATACGCAGTATTTT	CASSLGGADTQYF
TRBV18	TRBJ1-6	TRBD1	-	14	TGTGCCAGCTCACCACTGGACAGGGATGTGTCCCTCCACTTT	CASSPLDRDVSLHF
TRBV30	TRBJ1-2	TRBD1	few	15	TGTGCCTGGAGTCCGTACAGGGGTCCAAACTATGGCTACACCTTC	CAWSPYRGPNYGYTF
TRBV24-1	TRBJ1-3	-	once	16	TGTGCCACCAGTGATTTGTGGCGGTCCTCTGGAAACACCATATATTTT	CATSDLWRSSGNTIYF
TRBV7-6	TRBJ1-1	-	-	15	TGTGCCAGCAGCCCCTCGGGGGAGGGGAACACTGAAGCTTTCTTT	CASSPSGEGNTEAFF
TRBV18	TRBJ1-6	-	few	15	TGTGCCAGCTCCCGCCGAGAGGGATATAATTCACCCCTCCACTTT	CASSRREGYNSPLHF
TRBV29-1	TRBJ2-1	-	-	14	TGCAGCGTTGATCCGGCGGGATTGTACAATGAGCAGTTCTTC	CSVDPAGLYNEQFF
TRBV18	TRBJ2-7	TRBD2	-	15	TGTGCCAGCTCACCAGGGACTAGCGGATCCTACGAGCAGTACTTC	CASSPGTSGSYEQYF
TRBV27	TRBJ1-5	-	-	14	TGTGCCAGCAGTTTACGGGGTCTTGGTCAGCCCCAGCATTTT	CASSLRGLGQPQHF
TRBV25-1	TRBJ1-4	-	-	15	TGTGCCAGCAGTGAATTTCAGGGTGGAGATGAAAAACTGTTTTTT	CASSEFQGGDEKLFF
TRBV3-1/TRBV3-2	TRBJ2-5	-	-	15	TGTGCCAGCAGCCCATCGGCGGGACCGGGACAGACCCAGTACTTC	CASSPSAGPGQTQYF